The 7 T cell receptor beta chains in this list originate from one sample, sequenced in a study of blood T cell repertoires in COVID-19. Repertoires were generated with immunoSEQ multiplex PCR, while TCRdb's copy carries only in-frame clones and drops some. This sample yields 290,000 or so clones, of which approximately 89% are seen a single time; around 2.2% belongs to the top ten. The sequenced sample was peripheral blood. The source is a woman in her 30s with COVID-19, enrolled during active disease.

In DNA, the CDR3 is TGTGCCAGCAGTGAAACGTCTAGCGGGAGGTACAATGAGCAGTTCTTC. This codes for CASSETSSGRYNEQFF. The gene calls are TRBV2 and TRBJ2-1; 11 bases agree with TRBD2. The junction had 4 bases not matched to a gene; V was cut back by 2 bases and J by 4 bases. CDR3 length equals 16 residues. Germline lookup yields CDR1 SNHLY and CDR2 FYNNEI.

The gene calls are TRBV9 and TRBJ1-2, with a tentative D call TRBD1 (6 bases). Germline loops: CDR1 SGDLS, CDR2 YYNGEE. CDR3 length equals 14 residues. Trimming removed 0 bases from V and 2 bases from J, with 8 bases in between. The CDR3 reads CASSVEGGNYGYTF. The CDR3 region has the DNA TGTGCCAGCAGCGTAGAGGGGGGGAACTATGGCTACACCTTC.

J is TRBJ1-2 and V is TRBV2; the match to TRBD1 covers 10 bases. From germline, CDR1 is SNHLY and CDR2 FYNNEI. J was trimmed by 5 bases and V by 7 bases; bases with no gene match: 13. The length of the CDR3 is 16 residues. The CDR3 DNA reads as TGTGCCAGCACCCCGGACAGGGGGGATAGAGCATATGGCTACACCTTC. Amino acids: CASTPDRGDRAYGYTF.

The V gene is TRBV9, the J gene TRBJ2-1; the match to TRBD2 covers 13 bases. The junction had 7 bases not matched to a gene; V was cut back by 0 bases and J by 4 bases. CDR1 is SGDLS, CDR2 YYNGEE, per germline. The CDR3 spans 18 residues. CDR3 sequence reads: CASSVAPPGLAGYNEQFF. CDR3 coding DNA: TGTGCCAGCAGCGTAGCTCCCCCGGGACTAGCGGGATACAATGAGCAGTTCTTC.

V and J are TRBV5-1 and TRBJ1-1; the D gene is possibly TRBD1 (5 bases). Trimming cost V 1 base and J 4 bases, with 11 bases left between them. Germline V CDR1 and CDR2: SGHRS, YFSETQ. The CDR3 is 14 residues long. Written as DNA, the CDR3 is TGCGCCAGCAGCTTGCAGGGTCTGAGCACTGAAGCTTTCTTT. Amino acids: CASSLQGLSTEAFF.

The J gene is TRBJ1-3, the V gene TRBV15; the D gene is possibly TRBD1 (5 bases). Trimming shortened V by 0 bases and J by 4 bases, and 13 bases separated the two germline ends. Germline loops: CDR1 LNHNV, CDR2 YYDKDF (reference sequence). CDR3 length: 16 residues. The CDR3 DNA reads TGTGCCACCAGCAGAGATTTTGGGGCCAGCGGAAACACCATATATTTT. It codes for CATSRDFGASGNTIYF.

This clone is a singleton in its sample. This chain joins TRBV12-3 or TRBV12-4 and TRBJ2-5; D gene unclear. This CDR3 is 12 amino acids long. Trimming shortened V by 2 bases and J by 3 bases, and 4 bases separated the two germline ends. For the CDR3, the DNA is TGTGCCAGCAGTTTATCTAAAGAGACCCAGTACTTC. This codes for CASSLSKETQYF.